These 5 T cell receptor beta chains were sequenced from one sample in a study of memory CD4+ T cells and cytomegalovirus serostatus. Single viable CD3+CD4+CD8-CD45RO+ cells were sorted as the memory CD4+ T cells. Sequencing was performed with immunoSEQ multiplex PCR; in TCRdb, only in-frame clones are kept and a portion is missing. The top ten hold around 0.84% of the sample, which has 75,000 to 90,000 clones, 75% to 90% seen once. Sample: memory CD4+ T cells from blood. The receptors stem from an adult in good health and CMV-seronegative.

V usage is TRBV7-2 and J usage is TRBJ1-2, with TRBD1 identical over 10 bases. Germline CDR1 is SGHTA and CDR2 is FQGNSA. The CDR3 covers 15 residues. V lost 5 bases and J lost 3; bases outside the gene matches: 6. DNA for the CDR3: TGTGCCAGCAGCATGACAGGGGGCGCGGACTATGGCTACACCTTC. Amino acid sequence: CASSMTGGADYGYTF.

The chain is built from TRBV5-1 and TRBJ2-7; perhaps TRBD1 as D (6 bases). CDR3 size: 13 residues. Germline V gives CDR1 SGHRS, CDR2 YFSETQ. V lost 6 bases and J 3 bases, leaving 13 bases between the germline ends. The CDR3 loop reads CASTWDINYEQYF. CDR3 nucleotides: TGCGCCAGCACCTGGGACATCAACTACGAGCAGTACTTC.

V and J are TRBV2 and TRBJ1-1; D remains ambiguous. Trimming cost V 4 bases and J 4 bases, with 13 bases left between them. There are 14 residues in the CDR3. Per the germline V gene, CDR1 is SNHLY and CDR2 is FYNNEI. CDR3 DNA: TGTGCCAGCAGTGCGGGCCGCCTCGTCACTGAAGCTTTCTTT. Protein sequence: CASSAGRLVTEAFF.

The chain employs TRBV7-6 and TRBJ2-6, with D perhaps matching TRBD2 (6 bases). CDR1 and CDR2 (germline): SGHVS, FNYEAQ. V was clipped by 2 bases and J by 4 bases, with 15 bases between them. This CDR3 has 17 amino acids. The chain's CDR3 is CASSLISGGVGANVLTF. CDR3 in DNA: TGTGCCAGCAGCTTAATCTCCGGGGGTGTGGGGGCCAACGTCCTGACTTTC.

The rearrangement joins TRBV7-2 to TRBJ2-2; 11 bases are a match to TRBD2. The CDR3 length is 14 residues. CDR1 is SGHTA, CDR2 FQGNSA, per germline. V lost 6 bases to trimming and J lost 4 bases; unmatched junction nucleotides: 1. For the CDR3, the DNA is TGTGCCAGCAGGCTAGCGGGGGGCACCGGGGAGCTGTTTTTT. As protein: CASRLAGGTGELFF. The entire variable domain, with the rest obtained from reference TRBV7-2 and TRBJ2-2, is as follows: GAGVSQSPSNKVTEKGKDVELRCDPISGHTALYWYRQSLGQGLEFLIYFQGNSAPDKSGLPSDRFSAERTGGSVSTLTIQRTQQEDSAVYLCASRLAGGTGELFFGEGSRLTVL.